This entry lists 24 T cell receptor beta chains sequenced from one sample in a study of technical replicates of blood from a few donors. Method: immunoSEQ multiplex PCR; TCRdb's copy keeps in-frame clones and lacks some. The repertoire consists of about 82,000 clones, with around 94% occurring once and the leading ten covering 0.39%. Sequenced input: T cells isolated from PBMCs. Receptors originate from a human donor in good health.

The rearrangement joins TRBV2 to TRBJ2-7; 8 bases line up with TRBD2. V was pared by 9 bases and J by 3 bases, with 10 bases of the junction left unmatched. This CDR3 has 14 amino acids. CDR1 is SNHLY, CDR2 FYNNEI, per germline. The CDR3 bases are TGTGCCAGTCCAGCTGAGGCGGGAGGCTACGAGCAGTACTTC. Protein product: CASPAEAGGYEQYF.

The rearrangement joins TRBV7-8 to TRBJ2-3; TRBD2 agrees at 9 bases. From germline, CDR1 is SGHVS and CDR2 FQNEAQ. After removal of 1 base from V and 2 bases from J, the junction contained 4 bases not matched to a gene. The CDR3 sequence is 16 residues long. CDR3 residues: CASSLETSGPTDTQYF. The CDR3 DNA is TGTGCCAGCAGCTTAGAGACTAGCGGCCCCACAGATACGCAGTATTTT.

V gene TRBV7-9 combines with J gene TRBJ2-7; 7 bases align to TRBD1. This CDR3 contains 13 residues. With V trimmed by 2 bases and J by 4 bases, 2 bases remained unmatched. The germline CDR1 and CDR2 sequences are SEHNR and FQNEAQ (reference sequence). The DNA for the CDR3 is TGTGCCAGCAGCTTACGGGACAGATACGAGCAGTACTTC. Its protein is CASSLRDRYEQYF.

This chain links TRBV5-6 with TRBJ1-5, with D possibly matching TRBD1 (6 bases). Looked up from germline, CDR1 is SGHDT and CDR2 is YYEEEE. CDR3 length: 18 residues. V was clipped by 7 bases and J by 2 bases, with 25 bases between them. The CDR3 DNA reads as TGTGCCAGCGGACCGTGGGGGCAGGTTGGGGTCGGCAATCAGCCCCAGCATTTT. It yields the protein CASGPWGQVGVGNQPQHF. Using reference TRBV5-6 and TRBJ1-5 for the parts outside the CDR3, the full variable domain is DAGVTQSPTHLIKTRGQQVTLRCSPKSGHDTVSWYQQALGQGPQFIFQYYEEEERQRGNFPDRFSGHQFPNYSSELNVNALLLGDSALYLCASGPWGQVGVGNQPQHFGDGTRLSIL.

J is TRBJ1-3 and V is TRBV28; maybe TRBD1 (5 bases). Trimming shortened V by 6 bases and J by 3 bases, and 15 bases separated the two germline ends. Germline CDR1 and CDR2: MDHEN and SYDVKM. The CDR3 is 15 residues long. CDR3 nucleotides: TGTGCCAGCAGCCACTCTCGGGGGGGTGGAAACACCATATATTTT. It encodes CASSHSRGGGNTIYF.

This clone was observed a handful of times. This sequence joins TRBV30 and TRBJ1-3, with 7 bases identical to TRBD1. Trimming removed 3 bases from V and 4 bases from J; junction bases left unmatched: 6. Looked up from germline, CDR1 is GTSNPN and CDR2 is SVGIG (reference sequence). This CDR3 region has 14 residues. The CDR3 DNA reads TGTGCCTGGAGCGCTGGGACAGTAGGAAACACCATATATTTT. It yields the protein CAWSAGTVGNTIYF. Combining the CDR3 with reference TRBV30 and TRBJ1-3 gives the whole variable domain SQTIHQWPATLVQPVGSPLSLECTVEGTSNPNLYWYRQAAGRGLQLLFYSVGIGQISSEVPQNLSASRPQDRQFILSSKKLLLSDSGFYLCAWSAGTVGNTIYFGEGSWLTVV.

The chain uses TRBV19 and TRBJ2-5; maybe TRBD1 (6 bases). The germline CDR1 and CDR2 sequences are LNHDA and SQIVND (reference sequence). V dropped 5 bases and J dropped 5 bases, with 12 bases sitting between them. The CDR3 is 13 residues long. The CDR3 reads CASSLQGTETQYF. The CDR3 nucleotides are TGTGCCAGTAGTTTACAGGGAACGGAGACCCAGTACTTC.

V and J are TRBV4-1 and TRBJ2-3, with TRBD1 identical over 7 bases. V lost 4 bases to trimming and J lost 3 bases; unmatched junction nucleotides: 13. Germline V gene sequence: CDR1 MGHRA, CDR2 YSYEKL. CDR3 length: 17 amino acids. The DNA of the CDR3 is TGCGCCAGCAGCCGCCTATATCCGCAGGGGGTAACAGATACGCAGTATTTT. Amino acid sequence: CASSRLYPQGVTDTQYF.

J is TRBJ2-7 and V is TRBV7-2; 13 bases map to TRBD2. Germline CDR1 SGHTA, CDR2 FQGNSA. The CDR3 covers 15 residues. Trimming at V came to 4 bases and at J to 4 bases, leaving 4 bases not matched to a gene. The CDR3 sequence is CASSSGLAGTYEQYF. CDR3 coding DNA: TGTGCCAGCAGCTCGGGACTAGCGGGAACGTACGAGCAGTACTTC.

This chain joins TRBV30 and TRBJ2-1; 14 bases align to TRBD2. This CDR3 comprises 14 residues. After removal of 4 bases from V and 8 bases from J, the junction contained 4 bases not matched to a gene. Germline lookup yields CDR1 GTSNPN and CDR2 SVGIG (reference sequence). The CDR3 nucleotides are TGTGCCTGGACCGGGACTAGCGGGAGCTATGAGCAGTTCTTC. Protein product: CAWTGTSGSYEQFF.

The chain uses TRBV4-1 and TRBJ1-5; no definite D call. The CDR3 is made up of 14 amino acids. Germline V gives CDR1 MGHRA, CDR2 YSYEKL. The V end was cut by 4 bases, the J end by 2 bases, with 9 bases between. CDR3 protein: CASSLVGGNQPQHF. As DNA, the CDR3 is TGCGCCAGCAGCCTGGTCGGGGGCAATCAGCCCCAGCATTTT.

This chain uses TRBV7-2 with TRBJ2-5, with unresolved D. The V gene lost 2 bases and the J gene lost 2 bases, with 12 bases spanning the gap. Germline CDR1 reads SGHTA; CDR2 reads FQGNSA. This CDR3 spans 15 amino acids. The CDR3 region has the DNA TGTGCCAGCAGCTTACATCAACAGCCACAAGAGACCCAGTACTTC. It yields the protein CASSLHQQPQETQYF.

V is TRBV4-1 and J is TRBJ2-7; 8 nucleotides agree with TRBD2. CDR1 and CDR2 from the germline V gene are MGHRA and YSYEKL. V gave up 5 bases and J gave up 5 bases; unmatched junction bases: 11. The CDR3 is made up of 15 amino acids. CDR3 sequence reads: CASSNFREGHHEQYF. CDR3 coding DNA: TGCGCCAGCAGCAACTTCCGGGAGGGCCATCACGAGCAGTACTTC.

This clone is a singleton in its sample. This chain links TRBV5-8 with TRBJ2-2; 7 bases fit TRBD1. With V trimmed by 5 bases and J by 6 bases, 7 bases remained unmatched. Germline assignment: CDR1 SGHTS and CDR2 YDEGEE. CDR3 length equals 14 residues. The CDR3 is CASSRDRVAGELFF. In DNA form, the CDR3 reads TGTGCCAGCAGTCGAGACAGGGTAGCCGGGGAGCTGTTTTTT.

The genes are TRBV29-1 and TRBJ1-4; 10 nucleotides agree with TRBD1. Germline CDR1 is SQVTM and CDR2 is ANQGSEA. CDR3 length: 15 amino acids. V lost 3 bases and J lost 4; bases outside the gene matches: 5. CDR3 protein: CSVEGGQGFNEKLFF. CDR3 DNA sequence: TGCAGCGTTGAGGGGGGACAGGGGTTTAATGAAAAACTGTTTTTT.

The chain joins TRBV9 to TRBJ2-2, with D tentatively TRBD2 (5 bases). The germline V gene has CDR1 SGDLS and CDR2 YYNGEE. There are 14 residues in the CDR3. Trimming took 4 bases from V and 7 from J, leaving 14 bases between them. The chain's CDR3 is CASSPTLAGGELFF. The CDR3, as DNA: TGTGCCAGCAGCCCAACCCTCGCGGGCGGGGAGCTGTTTTTT.

For the CDR3, the DNA is TGTGCCAGCAGCTTGGATGGCGGGATGAACCAAGAGACCCAGTACTTC. Its translation: CASSLDGGMNQETQYF. The chain recombines TRBV5-4 with TRBJ2-5; D is perhaps TRBD2 (6 bases). The CDR3 consists of 16 residues. Trimming left V 0 bases short and J 0 bases short, with 12 bases between. Germline-derived CDR1 and CDR2 are SGHNT and YYREEE (reference sequence).

A single count supports this clone. V and J are TRBV27 and TRBJ2-1, with 7 bases aligning to TRBD2. Germline V CDR1 and CDR2: MNHEY, SMNVEV (reference sequence). The CDR3 extends over 16 amino acids. The V and J ends lost 1 base and 1 base, in that order; junction bases with no gene match: 4. CDR3 nucleotide sequence: TGTGCCAGCAGTTTATTGGCTAGCGGTTCCTACAATGAGCAGTTCTTC. Protein product: CASSLLASGSYNEQFF.

This chain uses TRBV7-2 with TRBJ1-2; maybe TRBD1 (6 bases). The CDR3 is made up of 14 amino acids. Trimming left V 7 bases short and J 0 bases short, with 12 bases between. CDR1 and CDR2 (germline): SGHTA, FQGNSA. CDR3 in amino acids: CASTRTATNYGYTF. For the CDR3, the DNA is TGTGCCAGCACCAGGACAGCCACTAACTATGGCTACACCTTC.

The chain uses TRBV10-3 and TRBJ2-7, with TRBD1 matching over 9 bases. The germline V gene encodes CDR1 ENHRY and CDR2 SYGVKD. Trimming cost V 6 bases and J 6 bases; bases outside gene matches: 12. This CDR3 region has 15 residues. The CDR3 sequence: CAIRGTGIFPGEQYF. Written as DNA, the CDR3 is TGTGCCATCAGAGGGACAGGGATTTTCCCGGGCGAGCAGTACTTC.

This clone showed up just once. The chain is built from TRBV9 and TRBJ2-7; TRBD1 is a possible D gene (5 bases). This CDR3 is 13 amino acids long. The germline V gene has CDR1 SGDLS and CDR2 YYNGEE. Trimming pared 3 bases from V and 2 bases from J, leaving 9 bases between. CDR3 in amino acids: CASSGGSAYEQYF. The CDR3 region has the DNA TGTGCCAGCAGCGGGGGCAGTGCCTACGAGCAGTACTTC.

This chain uses TRBV27 with TRBJ1-2; tentative D call: TRBD1 (5 bases). The CDR3 loop spans 13 amino acids. Trimming removed 0 bases from V and 7 bases from J, with 9 bases in between. CDR1 MNHEY and CDR2 SMNVEV come from the germline V gene (reference sequence). CDR3 in DNA: TGTGCCAGCAGTTTATCTCAGGGTAGTGGCTACACCTTC. It yields the protein CASSLSQGSGYTF.

The rearrangement joins TRBV15 to TRBJ2-1; the D gene is possibly TRBD2 (5 bases). The CDR3 sequence is 15 residues long. CDR1 LNHNV and CDR2 YYDKDF come from the germline V gene (reference sequence). Trimming took off 1 base at V and 0 bases at J, with 7 bases between the two ends. CDR3 in DNA: TGTGCCACCAGCAGAGTTGGGAGCTCCTACAATGAGCAGTTCTTC. As protein: CATSRVGSSYNEQFF.

The chain recombines TRBV27 with TRBJ2-7, with D possibly being TRBD1 (5 bases). The CDR3 spans 12 residues. From germline, CDR1 is MNHEY and CDR2 SMNVEV (reference sequence). Deletions cut 8 bases from V and 3 bases from J, with 11 bases between. The CDR3 DNA reads as TGTGCCAGCTTCAGCAGGGACTACGAGCAGTACTTC. This encodes CASFSRDYEQYF.